These 13 T cell receptor beta chains were all obtained from the same sample, sequenced in a study of blood T cells in healthy people across ages. Next came a second PCR, run for about 6 to 12 cycles, which used a sample-barcoded 5' primer along with a J-beta primer mix. MiXCR, applied by TCRdb to the 5' RACE reads, yields one record per CDR3 protein. This table has over 1.5 million distinct CDR3 sequences, roughly 50% appearing once. The sample taken for sequencing was blood. These receptors were obtained from a woman in her thirties or forties in good health.

J is TRBJ2-7 and V is TRBV7-2; TRBD1 aligns across 7 bases. CDR1 is SGHTA, CDR2 FQGNSA, per germline. V shed 7 bases, J shed 0 bases, and the junction held 6 bases outside the gene matches. This CDR3 is built from 14 residues. CDR3 nucleotides: TGTGCCAGCACCTCAGGACAGGACTCCTACGAGCAGTACTTC. Its protein product is CASTSGQDSYEQYF. The full variable domain, in which reference TRBV7-2 and TRBJ2-7 provide the parts outside the CDR3, is GAGVSQSPSNKVTEKGKDVELRCDPISGHTALYWYRQSLGQGLEFLIYFQGNSAPDKSGLPSDRFSAERTGGSVSTLTIQRTQQEDSAVYLCASTSGQDSYEQYFGPGTRLTVT.

The chain has TRBV27 and TRBJ2-1; the D gene is possibly TRBD1 (5 bases). The end of the DNA aligns better with TRBJ2-7, so the J call may be wrong. The CDR3 spans 13 residues. Germline V gives CDR1 MNHEY, CDR2 SMNVEV (reference sequence). The chain's CDR3 is CASSHNTGYEQYF. For the CDR3, the DNA is TGTGCCAGCAGCCACAATACAGGATACGAGCAGTACTTC.

This clonotype was counted a single time. The J gene is TRBJ2-5, the V gene TRBV20-1, with D unresolved. Germline CDR1 DFQATT, CDR2 SNEGSKA (reference sequence). The CDR3 is 13 residues long. V lost 3 bases and J lost 4, with 12 bases in between. The chain's CDR3 is CSARNTAGETQYF. The CDR3 nucleotides read TGCAGTGCTAGGAACACCGCCGGAGAGACCCAGTACTTC.

The count of this clonotype is one. The V call is TRBV20-1, the J call TRBJ2-3; TRBD2 matches at 9 bases. CDR3 length: 16 residues. In germline, CDR1 is DFQATT, CDR2 SNEGSKA (reference sequence). The V gene end was trimmed by 3 bases and the J gene end by 1 base; junction bases not matched to a gene: 8. This chain's CDR3 is CSASRAGGLGTDTQYF. DNA of the CDR3: TGCAGTGCTAGCCGGGCGGGGGGGCTCGGCACAGATACGCAGTATTTT.

The chain is built from TRBV20-1 and TRBJ2-5; 7 bases are a match to TRBD1. Germline loops: CDR1 DFQATT, CDR2 SNEGSKA (reference sequence). The CDR3 is 15 amino acids. V shed 0 bases and J 2 bases; nucleotides not matched to a gene: 6. The CDR3 DNA is TGCAGTGCTAGAGACCAGGACAGGCCTCAAGAGACCCAGTACTTC. Amino acids: CSARDQDRPQETQYF.

V is TRBV24-1 and J is TRBJ2-3; TRBD2 is a possible D gene (6 bases). The CDR3 sequence is 13 residues long. Germline values: CDR1 KGHDR, CDR2 SFDVKD. Trimming took 2 bases from V and 5 from J, leaving 7 bases between them. CDR3 region: CATSDSGVDTQYF. In nucleotides, the CDR3 is TGTGCCACCAGTGATTCGGGGGTAGATACGCAGTATTTT.

The chain joins TRBV20-1 to TRBJ1-2; D remains unclear. V lost 0 bases and J 5 bases, leaving 13 bases between the germline ends. Germline CDR1 and CDR2: DFQATT and SNEGSKA (reference sequence). The CDR3 consists of 14 residues. CDR3 in amino acids: CSARDRRSSYGYTF. In DNA, the CDR3 is TGCAGTGCTAGAGATCGACGTAGTAGTTATGGCTACACCTTC.

The chain uses TRBV7-9 and TRBJ1-6, with 8 bases that match TRBD1. The V gene end was trimmed by 5 bases and the J gene end by 2 bases; junction bases not matched to a gene: 8. The CDR3 is 17 amino acids. The germline gives CDR1 SEHNR, CDR2 FQNEAQ (reference sequence). Here the CDR3 DNA reads TGTGCCAGCAGCATCACGGACAGGGTACCCTATAATTCACCCCTCCACTTT. Translating it yields CASSITDRVPYNSPLHF.

The V call is TRBV20-1, the J call TRBJ2-5, with 13 nucleotides matching TRBD2. Germline V gives CDR1 DFQATT, CDR2 SNEGSKA (reference sequence). J gave up 2 bases and V 6 bases, and 9 bases lay outside the gene matches. The CDR3 is 16 amino acids. CDR3 region: CSAARLAGGSQETQYF. In DNA form, the CDR3 reads TGCAGTGCCGCAAGACTAGCGGGGGGCTCACAAGAGACCCAGTACTTC.

The chain recombines TRBV7-6 with TRBJ1-5; 10 nucleotides match TRBD1. The CDR3 is made up of 15 amino acids. J gave up 3 bases and V 4 bases, and 3 bases lay outside the gene matches. Germline values: CDR1 SGHVS, CDR2 FNYEAQ. The CDR3 spells CASSWGTGDNQPQHF. The CDR3 coding sequence is TGTGCCAGCAGCTGGGGGACAGGGGACAATCAGCCCCAGCATTTT.

The V and J genes are TRBV29-1 and TRBJ1-2, with D unresolved. This CDR3 contains 12 residues. Germline lookup yields CDR1 SQVTM and CDR2 ANQGSEA. The V and J ends lost 2 bases and 9 bases respectively, with 13 bases between them. The CDR3 DNA reads TGCAGCGTTGAACTGGCCCTTGGGAGCTACACCTTC. Translation gives CSVELALGSYTF.

This chain uses TRBV20-1 with TRBJ1-5; tentatively, D is TRBD1 (6 bases). With 4 bases removed from V and 0 bases from J, the gap between germline ends came to 13 bases. The CDR3 runs 15 residues. Germline V gene lookup returns CDR1 DFQATT and CDR2 SNEGSKA (reference sequence). In DNA, the CDR3 is TGCAGTGCTAATAGAGGACAGTATAGCAATCAGCCCCAGCATTTT. Its translation: CSANRGQYSNQPQHF.

This clonotype was counted only a few times. V is TRBV20-1 and J is TRBJ1-2; D ambiguous. This CDR3 region has 8 residues. V lost 2 bases and J lost 12, with 4 bases in between. Germline V lookup: CDR1 DFQATT, CDR2 SNEGSKA (reference sequence). The CDR3 is CSARMDTF. CDR3 nucleotides: TGCAGTGCTAGAATGGACACCTTC.